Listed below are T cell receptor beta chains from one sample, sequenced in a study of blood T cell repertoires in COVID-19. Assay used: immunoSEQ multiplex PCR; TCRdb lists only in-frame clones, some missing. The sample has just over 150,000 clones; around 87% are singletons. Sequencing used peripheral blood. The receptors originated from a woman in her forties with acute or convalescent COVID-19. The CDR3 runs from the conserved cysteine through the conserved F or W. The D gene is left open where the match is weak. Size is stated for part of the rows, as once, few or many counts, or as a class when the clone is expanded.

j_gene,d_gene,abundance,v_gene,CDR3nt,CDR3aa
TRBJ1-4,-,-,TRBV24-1,TGTGCCACCAGTGAGTCGAGTGTGGGGGCTGAAAAACTGTTTTTT,CATSESSVGAEKLFF
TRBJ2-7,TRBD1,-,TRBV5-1,TGCGCCAGCAGCTTGGAAGCAGGGGGCCATTCCTACGAGCAGTACTTC,CASSLEAGGHSYEQYF
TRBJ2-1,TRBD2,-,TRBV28,TGTGCCAGCAGTTTTTTACTAGCGGAAAACAATGAGCAGTTCTTC,CASSFLLAENNEQFF
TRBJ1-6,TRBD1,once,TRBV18,TGTGCCAGCTCAATCGCCCGACAGGGAAATAATTCACCCCTCCACTTT,CASSIARQGNNSPLHF
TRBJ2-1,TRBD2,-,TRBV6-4,TGTGCCAGCAGTCCCTCACTAGCGTCGAGCTCCTACAATGAGCAGTTCTTC,CASSPSLASSSYNEQFF
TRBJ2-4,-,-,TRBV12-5,TGTGCTAGTGGTTTGGTAGGGGGTAGGGACATTCAGTACTTC,CASGLVGGRDIQYF
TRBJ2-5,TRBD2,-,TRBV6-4,TGTGCCAGCAGTCTAGCGGGGGGACCCCAAGAGACCCAGTACTTC,CASSLAGGPQETQYF
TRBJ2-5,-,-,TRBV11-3,TGTGCCAGCAGCTGCCATGAGGGAGGCGAGGACGAGACCCAGTACTTC,CASSCHEGGEDETQYF
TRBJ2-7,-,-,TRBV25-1,TGTGCCAGCATGTCACAAACAGACCTCTACGAGCAGTACTTC,CASMSQTDLYEQYF
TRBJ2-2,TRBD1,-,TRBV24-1,TGTGCCACCAGTGATGCCCGGACAGGGAGAACCGGGGAGCTGTTTTTT,CATSDARTGRTGELFF
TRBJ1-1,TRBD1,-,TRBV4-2,TGTGCCAGCAGCCGGACAGGGAACCCTGAAGCTTTCTTT,CASSRTGNPEAFF
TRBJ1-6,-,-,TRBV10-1,TGCGCCAGCAGTGGGGACACTAATAATTCACCCCTCCACTTT,CASSGDTNNSPLHF
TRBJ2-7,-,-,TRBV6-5,TGTGCCAGCAGTTACGCCCCCCGGGGCTACGAGCAGTACTTC,CASSYAPRGYEQYF
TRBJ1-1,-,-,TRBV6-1,TGTGCCAGCAGTGACTTCGAGGGTACGATGAACACTGAAGCTTTCTTT,CASSDFEGTMNTEAFF
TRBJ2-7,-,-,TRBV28,TGTGCCAGCAGTTTAAGGTCGTTACTACCCGCAAACTACGAGCAGTACTTC,CASSLRSLLPANYEQYF
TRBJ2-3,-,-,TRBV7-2,TGTGCCAGCAGCTTAGGATTAGCGGAAGATACGCAGTATTTT,CASSLGLAEDTQYF
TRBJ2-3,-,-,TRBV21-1,TGTGCCAGCACCTCTTGCTTCGGGACTAGCGGGAGGGGGTCCTCGACAGATACGCAGTATTTT,CASTSCFGTSGRGSSTDTQYF
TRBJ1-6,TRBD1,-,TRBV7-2,TGTGCCAGCAGCCGGTGGACAGGGGGTGGTGGTTCACCCCTCCACTTT,CASSRWTGGGGSPLHF
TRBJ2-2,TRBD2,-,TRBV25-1,TGTGCCAGCGCAGCGGGGGGAATCGCGAACACCGGGGAGCTGTTTTTT,CASAAGGIANTGELFF
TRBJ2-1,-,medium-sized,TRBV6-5,TGTGCCAGCAGACGCCCGACTAGAGGTGAGCAGTTCTTC,CASRRPTRGEQFF
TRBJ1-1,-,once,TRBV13,TGTGCCAGCAGCTTAGGAACAGAATACTCGGAAGCTTTCTTT,CASSLGTEYSEAFF
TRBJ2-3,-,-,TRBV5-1,TGCGCCAGCAGCAAAGATTTTAGCGGAGTGGGTCTAGATACGCAGTATTTT,CASSKDFSGVGLDTQYF
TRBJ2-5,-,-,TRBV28,TGTGCCAGCAGAATACAGGGTTTTGAGACCCAGTACTTC,CASRIQGFETQYF
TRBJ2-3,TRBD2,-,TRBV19,TGTGCCAGTAGTATACGTAGCGGGAGCTCAGATACGCAGTATTTT,CASSIRSGSSDTQYF
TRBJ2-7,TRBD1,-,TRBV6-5,TGTGCCAGCACTCCTTACAGGGGGCCCTACGAGCAGTACTTC,CASTPYRGPYEQYF
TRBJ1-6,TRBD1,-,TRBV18,TGTGCCAGCTCACCTTTTCAGGGGGAGGATTCACCCCTCCACTTT,CASSPFQGEDSPLHF
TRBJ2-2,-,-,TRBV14,TGTGCCAGCAGCCAAGTTCAGGGGTACGGGGAGCTGTTTTTT,CASSQVQGYGELFF
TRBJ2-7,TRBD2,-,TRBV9,TGTGCCAGCAGCGCTAGCGGGAGGGCCGCCTACGAGCAGTACTTC,CASSASGRAAYEQYF
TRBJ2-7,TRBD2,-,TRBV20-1,TGCAGTGCTATCGGGGGGAATGATCAGTACTTC,CSAIGGNDQYF
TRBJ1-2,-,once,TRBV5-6,TGTGCCAGCAGCCATGGAACGATTTCTTATGGGGGGACCTTC,CASSHGTISYGGTF
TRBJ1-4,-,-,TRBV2,TGTGCCAGCAGTGCTCAGGGGTCAACTAATGAAAAACTGTTTTTT,CASSAQGSTNEKLFF
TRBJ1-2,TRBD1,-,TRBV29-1,TGCAGCGTTGAACCGGGACAGGGTGGTGGCTACACCTTC,CSVEPGQGGGYTF
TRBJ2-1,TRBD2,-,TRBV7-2,TGTGCCAGCAGCTTAATGGTCCTAGCGGGGAACAATGAGCAGTTCTTC,CASSLMVLAGNNEQFF
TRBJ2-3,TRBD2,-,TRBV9,TGTGCCAGCAGCCCCGGACTAGCGGGGGGAGCAGATACGCAGTATTTT,CASSPGLAGGADTQYF
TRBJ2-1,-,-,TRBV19,TGTGCCAGTAGTATAGATGTCCGGCAGGGGATCATAGCGTACAATGAGCAGTTCTTC,CASSIDVRQGIIAYNEQFF
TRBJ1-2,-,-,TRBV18,TGTGCCAGCTCACCAGACGGGATCTATGGCTACACCTTC,CASSPDGIYGYTF
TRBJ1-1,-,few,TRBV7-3,TGTGCCAGCAGCTTACTGGGCCCCCAGGACAGAAGCACGGAAAACATGAACACTGAAGCTTTCTTT,CASSLLGPQDRSTENMNTEAFF
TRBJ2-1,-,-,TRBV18,TGTGCCAGCTCACCCACTGAGTCTAGGTCACTTTGGTTCTTC,CASSPTESRSLWFF
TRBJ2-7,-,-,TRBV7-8,TGTGCCAGCAGCTTAGTAGTGTCGACGGGGGTCCACGAGCAGTACTTC,CASSLVVSTGVHEQYF
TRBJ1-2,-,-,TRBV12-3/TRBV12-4,TGTGCCAGCGGAAGGGGGTATGGCTACACCTTC,CASGRGYGYTF
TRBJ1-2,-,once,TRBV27,TGTGCCAGCAGTCCCCGCGGGGTTGGCTATGGCTACACCTTC,CASSPRGVGYGYTF
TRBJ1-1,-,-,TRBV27,TGTGCCAGCACTCACTCCCCCACAGGGTTGGGCACTGAAGCTTTCTTT,CASTHSPTGLGTEAFF
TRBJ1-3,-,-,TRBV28,TGTGCCAGCAGTGCTGCGGGGCAGGGCTACACCATATATTTT,CASSAAGQGYTIYF
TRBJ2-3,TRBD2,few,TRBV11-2,TGTGCCAGCAGCTTAAATAGCGGGAGCACAGATACGCAGTATTTT,CASSLNSGSTDTQYF
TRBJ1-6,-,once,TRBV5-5,TGTGCCAGCAGCTCCGAAGGAGTCGCTTCACCCCTCCACTTT,CASSSEGVASPLHF